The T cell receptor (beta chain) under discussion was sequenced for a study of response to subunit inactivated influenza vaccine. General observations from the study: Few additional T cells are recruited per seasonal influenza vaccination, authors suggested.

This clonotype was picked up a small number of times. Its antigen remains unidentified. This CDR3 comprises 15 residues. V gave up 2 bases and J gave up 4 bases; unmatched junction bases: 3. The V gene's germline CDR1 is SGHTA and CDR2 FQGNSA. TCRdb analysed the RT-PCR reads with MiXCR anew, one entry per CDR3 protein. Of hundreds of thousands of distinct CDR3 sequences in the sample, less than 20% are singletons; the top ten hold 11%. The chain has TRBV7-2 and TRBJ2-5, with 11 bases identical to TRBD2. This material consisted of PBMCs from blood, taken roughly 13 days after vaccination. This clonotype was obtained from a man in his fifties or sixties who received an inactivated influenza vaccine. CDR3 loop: CASSLPTSGVETQYF. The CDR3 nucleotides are TGTGCCAGCAGCTTACCGACTAGCGGGGTAGAGACCCAGTACTTC.